This is a list of T cell receptor beta chains from one sample in a study of siplizumab effects on memory and regulatory T cells. Clones were sequenced by immunoSEQ multiplex PCR, and TCRdb holds only the in-frame ones, with some missing. The sample holds approximately 52,000 clones; 95% to 98% are singletons and the top ten take 0.55% to 0.65%. The sample consisted of naive CD4+ T cells sorted from blood. The receptors come from a human donor in good health. Both conserved end residues are part of each CDR3. A D gene is named only where the DNA matches it firmly. The listing skips clone size in some rows; elsewhere it reads once, few, many or a size class.

j_call	d_call	v_call	clone_size	cdr3_nt	cdr3_aa
TRBJ2-2	-	TRBV6-1	-	TGTGCCAGCAGGGACTCCCAAGGCGGGGAGCTGTTTTTT	CASRDSQGGELFF
TRBJ1-3	-	TRBV27	-	TGTGCCAGCAGACCGACAGGCCTGGGCTCTGGAAACACCATATATTTT	CASRPTGLGSGNTIYF
TRBJ2-2	TRBD2	TRBV4-3	-	TGCGCCAGCAGCCAAGCCCAGACTAGCGATAGCACCGGGGAGCTGTTTTTT	CASSQAQTSDSTGELFF
TRBJ2-5	TRBD1	TRBV27	-	TGTGCCAGCAGTGAATGGACAGGGGGCGGGGAGACCCAGTACTTC	CASSEWTGGGETQYF
TRBJ2-7	-	TRBV11-1	-	TGTGCCAGCAGCCGTGCAGGGGTGAGTCTGGGCGAGCAGTACTTC	CASSRAGVSLGEQYF
TRBJ1-1	-	TRBV18	-	TGTGCCAGCTCACCGAGACAGAATTTGAACACTGAAGCTTTCTTT	CASSPRQNLNTEAFF
TRBJ2-5	-	TRBV2	-	TGTGCCAGCAGTTCGGGGGAGACCCAGTACTTC	CASSSGETQYF
TRBJ1-5	-	TRBV19	-	TGTGCCAGCTCCGAGGTCATAGGCCAGCCCCAGCATTTT	CASSEVIGQPQHF
TRBJ2-7	TRBD2	TRBV28	-	TGTGCCAGCAGTTTACCCCTAGCGGGAGCTAACGAGCAGTACTTC	CASSLPLAGANEQYF
TRBJ1-2	TRBD1	TRBV18	-	TGTGCCAGCTCACCTGCGACAGGGGGCTATGGCTACACCTTC	CASSPATGGYGYTF
TRBJ2-3	-	TRBV7-3	-	TGTGCCAGCAGGACCGGGGTACACACAGATACGCAGTATTTT	CASRTGVHTDTQYF
TRBJ2-7	-	TRBV5-1	-	TGCGCCAGCAGCTTGGGGGTTTCAGGCTACGAGCAGTACTTC	CASSLGVSGYEQYF
TRBJ1-2	-	TRBV6-5	-	TGTGCCAGCACCCGGGACATTAGTATCGAACCCCGCTACACCTTC	CASTRDISIEPRYTF
TRBJ1-2	TRBD1	TRBV18	-	TGTGCCAGCTCACTAAAGACAGGGGGAGGCTACACCTTC	CASSLKTGGGYTF
TRBJ1-1	-	TRBV11-3	-	TGTGCCAGCAGCGGGTACAGGGCCACTGAAGCTTTCTTT	CASSGYRATEAFF
TRBJ2-5	TRBD1	TRBV5-4	-	TGTGCCAGCAGCCAAATACTTACAGGGGAAGAGACCCAGTACTTC	CASSQILTGEETQYF
TRBJ2-2	-	TRBV19	-	TGTGCCAGTAGTACATCCAGGGGGGTAACCGGGGAGCTGTTTTTT	CASSTSRGVTGELFF
TRBJ2-7	-	TRBV11-2	-	TGTGCCAGCAGCACTTTCCGCGGAAGCTCCTACGAGCAGTACTTC	CASSTFRGSSYEQYF
TRBJ2-1	TRBD2	TRBV18	-	TGTGCCAGCTCCCCAGGACTAGCGGAGGGTGGGGAGTTCTTC	CASSPGLAEGGEFF
TRBJ2-1	-	TRBV7-3	-	TGTGCCACCCAGAAGGACCCGGGTACCTACAATGAGCAGTTCTTC	CATQKDPGTYNEQFF
TRBJ1-3	-	TRBV30	-	TGTGCCTGGAGTGTACTGGGGGGTTTCTCTGGAAACACCATATATTTT	CAWSVLGGFSGNTIYF
TRBJ2-7	TRBD1	TRBV9	-	TGTGCCAGCAGCGTGGGACAGCCGTCTGCGCAGCAGTACTTC	CASSVGQPSAQQYF
TRBJ2-7	-	TRBV9	-	TGTGCCAGCAGCGTAGGGCAGGGCCTCGAGCAGTACTTC	CASSVGQGLEQYF
TRBJ2-5	-	TRBV5-1	-	TGCGCCAGCAGCCTACCGGGAAGACAAGAGACCCAGTACTTC	CASSLPGRQETQYF
TRBJ2-1	TRBD2	TRBV11-1	once	TGTGCCAGCAGCTCGGGACTAGCGAGCTCCTACAATGAGCAGTTCTTC	CASSSGLASSYNEQFF
TRBJ1-1	-	TRBV19	-	TGTGCCAGTACCCTGGGGGGAAGACTTAACACTGAAGCTTTCTTT	CASTLGGRLNTEAFF
TRBJ1-5	-	TRBV7-8	-	TGTGCCAGCACCGACCGTAGCAATCAGCCCCAGCATTTT	CASTDRSNQPQHF
TRBJ1-5	-	TRBV6-1	-	TGTGCCAGCAGTGAAGCTAACGGGGCGAATCAGCCCCAGCATTTT	CASSEANGANQPQHF
TRBJ1-2	TRBD1	TRBV2	-	TGTGCCAGCAGCCGCGACAGGGGCGACTATGGCTACACCTTC	CASSRDRGDYGYTF
TRBJ2-1	TRBD2	TRBV27	-	TGTGCCAGCAGTTCCCATCCTAGCGGGAGCGACGATGAGCAGTTCTTC	CASSSHPSGSDDEQFF
TRBJ1-4	-	TRBV7-2	-	TGTGCCAGCAGCTTAGATTTAGGTCGGCTTGGTGAAAAACTGTTTTTT	CASSLDLGRLGEKLFF
TRBJ2-3	-	TRBV28	-	TGTGCCAGCGGAACCTACGTTCAGGGGACAGATACGCAGTATTTT	CASGTYVQGTDTQYF
TRBJ1-1	-	TRBV10-2	few	TGCGCCAGCAGGAGGGGGAGTTCAGGAGCTTTCTTT	CASRRGSSGAFF
TRBJ2-1	-	TRBV5-1	-	TGCGCCAGCAGCCACAGGGCTAGTGGGACGGGGAATGAGCAGTTCTTC	CASSHRASGTGNEQFF
TRBJ1-1	-	TRBV19	-	TGTGCCAGTAGTATATTATATCTGGGGGACCCCACAAAGAACACTGAAGCTTTCTTT	CASSILYLGDPTKNTEAFF
TRBJ2-2	-	TRBV5-1	once	TGCGCCAGCAGCTTGGGACAGCCCCCCGGGGAGCTGTTTTTT	CASSLGQPPGELFF
TRBJ1-5	-	TRBV15	once	TGTGCCACCAGCAGAGATATTCCCCCAGGCAAGATTTATAGCAATCAGCCCCAGCATTTT	CATSRDIPPGKIYSNQPQHF
TRBJ1-1	-	TRBV5-4	-	TGTGCCAGCAGCTTGGTTGTCAGATCGAACACTGAAGCTTTCTTT	CASSLVVRSNTEAFF
TRBJ1-2	TRBD1	TRBV13	-	TGTGCCAGCAGCTCGGGCCCCGGGACAGCTACTAACTATGGCTACACCTTC	CASSSGPGTATNYGYTF
TRBJ2-7	-	TRBV27	-	TGTGCCAGCAGTTCGACTAGACACGAGCAGTACTTC	CASSSTRHEQYF
TRBJ2-3	-	TRBV7-9	-	TGTGCCAGCATCCTGAGGGCTAGCACAGATACGCAGTATTTT	CASILRASTDTQYF
TRBJ2-7	TRBD2	TRBV5-4	-	TGTGCCAGCAGCTTGGCGGGAGGGGGTGGTAATTTCTACGAGCAGTACTTC	CASSLAGGGGNFYEQYF
TRBJ2-3	-	TRBV7-2	-	TGTGCCAGCAGCTTCGGGGGAGGTAGCACAGATACGCAGTATTTT	CASSFGGGSTDTQYF
TRBJ2-1	TRBD2	TRBV28	-	TGTGCCAGCAGGCTAGCGGGAGCCCACAATGAGCAGTTCTTC	CASRLAGAHNEQFF
TRBJ2-7	TRBD2	TRBV4-1	once	TGCGCCAGCAGCCGGCAAGGGAGCGGGAACTACGAGCAGTACTTC	CASSRQGSGNYEQYF
TRBJ2-5	TRBD2	TRBV7-3	-	TGTGCCAGCAGCTCCCAGACTAGCAGTGAGACCCAGTACTTC	CASSSQTSSETQYF
TRBJ2-1	TRBD2	TRBV11-2	-	TGTGCCAGCAGCTTATCGGGACTAGCGGCGAACAATGAGCAGTTCTTC	CASSLSGLAANNEQFF
TRBJ1-1	TRBD1	TRBV19	-	TGTGCCAGTAGTAATGGACAGGGAGCTGAAGCTTTCTTT	CASSNGQGAEAFF
TRBJ2-4	-	TRBV7-9	-	TGTGCCAGCAGCTTAGTTGGGTTCTCCAAAAACATTCAGTACTTC	CASSLVGFSKNIQYF
TRBJ1-4	-	TRBV10-3	-	TGTGCCATCAGGAGGGGGGCGGATGAAAAACTGTTTTTT	CAIRRGADEKLFF
TRBJ2-3	TRBD1	TRBV5-1	-	TGCGCCAGCAAGGGATCGCGGACAGGTCCACCGTCAGATACGCAGTATTTT	CASKGSRTGPPSDTQYF
TRBJ2-1	-	TRBV5-4	-	TGTGCCAGCAGCTTGATTTTGGCAGGTTGGGTCAATGAGCAGTTCTTC	CASSLILAGWVNEQFF
TRBJ2-7	TRBD1	TRBV6-5	once	TGTGCCAGCAGACAGGGGGGTAGGGGGACCTACGAGCAGTACTTC	CASRQGGRGTYEQYF
TRBJ2-7	-	TRBV28	-	TGTGCCAGCAGTTTGGCGGGTTCCTCCTACGAGCAGTACTTC	CASSLAGSSYEQYF
TRBJ1-5	-	TRBV4-1	-	TGCGCCAGCAGCCAGGACAGCACAAATCAGCCCCAGCATTTT	CASSQDSTNQPQHF